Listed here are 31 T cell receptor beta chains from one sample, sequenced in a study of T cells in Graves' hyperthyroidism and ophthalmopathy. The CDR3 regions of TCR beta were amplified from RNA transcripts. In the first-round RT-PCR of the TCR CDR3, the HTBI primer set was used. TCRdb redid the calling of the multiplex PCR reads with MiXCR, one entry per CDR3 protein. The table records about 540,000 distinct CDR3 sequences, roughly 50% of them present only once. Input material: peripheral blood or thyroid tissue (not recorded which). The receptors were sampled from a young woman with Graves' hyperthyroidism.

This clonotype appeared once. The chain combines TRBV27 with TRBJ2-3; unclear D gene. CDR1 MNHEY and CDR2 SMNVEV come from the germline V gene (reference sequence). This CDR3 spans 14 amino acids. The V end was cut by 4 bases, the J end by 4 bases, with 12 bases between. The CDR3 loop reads CASSYRLEADTQYF. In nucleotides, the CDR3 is TGTGCCAGCAGTTACCGACTGGAAGCAGATACGCAGTATTTT.

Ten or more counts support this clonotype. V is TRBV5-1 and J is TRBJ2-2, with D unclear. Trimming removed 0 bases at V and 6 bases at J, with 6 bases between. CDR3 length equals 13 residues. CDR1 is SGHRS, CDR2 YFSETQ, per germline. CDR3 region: CASSLGLSGELFF. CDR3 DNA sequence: TGCGCCAGCAGCTTGGGTCTTTCCGGGGAGCTGTTTTTT.

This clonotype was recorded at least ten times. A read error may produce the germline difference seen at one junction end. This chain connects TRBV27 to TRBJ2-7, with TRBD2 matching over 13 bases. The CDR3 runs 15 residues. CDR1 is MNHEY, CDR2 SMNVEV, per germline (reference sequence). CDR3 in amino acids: CASSPGLAGAYEQYF. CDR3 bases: TGCGCCAGCAGTCCTGGACTAGCGGGAGCCTACGAGCAGTACTTC.

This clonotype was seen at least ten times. The CDR3 loop is CSVEDSRSGYEQYF. The CDR3 DNA is TGCAGCGTTGAGGACAGTCGATCCGGATACGAGCAGTACTTC. The gene calls are TRBV29-1 and TRBJ2-7, with a tentative D call TRBD1 (6 bases). The length of the CDR3 is 14 residues. The ends were cut back, 3 bases at V and 4 bases at J, with 16 bases in the middle. CDR1 and CDR2 (germline): SQVTM, ANQGSEA.

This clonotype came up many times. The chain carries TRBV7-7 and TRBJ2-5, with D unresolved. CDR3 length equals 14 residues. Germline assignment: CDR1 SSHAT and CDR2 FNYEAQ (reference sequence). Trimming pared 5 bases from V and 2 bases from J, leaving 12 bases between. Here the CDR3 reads CASSPQPMQETQYF. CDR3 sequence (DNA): TGTGCCAGCAGCCCACAGCCAATGCAAGAGACCCAGTACTTC.

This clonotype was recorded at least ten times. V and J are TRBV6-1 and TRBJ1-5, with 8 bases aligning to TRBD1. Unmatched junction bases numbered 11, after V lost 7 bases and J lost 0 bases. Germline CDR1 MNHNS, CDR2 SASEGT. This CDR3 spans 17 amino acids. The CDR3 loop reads CASKGGTGEYSNQPQHF. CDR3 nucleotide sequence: TGTGCCAGCAAGGGAGGGACAGGTGAATATAGCAATCAGCCCCAGCATTTT.

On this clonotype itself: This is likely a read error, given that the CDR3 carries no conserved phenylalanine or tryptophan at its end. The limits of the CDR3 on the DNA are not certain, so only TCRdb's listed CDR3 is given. The CDR3: CASSELATSL. V gene TRBV2 combines with J gene TRBJ2-6; no DNA check was done on the table's D call, TRBD2. The CDR3 comprises 10 residues, both ends counted. Germline CDR1 SNHLY, CDR2 FYNNEI.

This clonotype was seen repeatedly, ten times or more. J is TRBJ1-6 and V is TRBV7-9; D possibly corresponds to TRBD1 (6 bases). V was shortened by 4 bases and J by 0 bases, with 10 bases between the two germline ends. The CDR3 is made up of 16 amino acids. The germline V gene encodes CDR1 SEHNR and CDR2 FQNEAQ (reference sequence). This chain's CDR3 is CASSSGTSSYNSPLHF. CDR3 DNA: TGTGCCAGCAGCTCCGGGACAAGCTCCTATAATTCACCCCTCCACTTT.

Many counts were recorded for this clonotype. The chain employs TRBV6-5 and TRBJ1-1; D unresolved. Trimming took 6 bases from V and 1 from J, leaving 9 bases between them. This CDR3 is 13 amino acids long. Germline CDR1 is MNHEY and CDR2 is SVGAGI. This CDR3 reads CASRPGPNTEAFF. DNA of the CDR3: TGTGCCAGCAGACCCGGCCCGAACACTGAAGCTTTCTTT.

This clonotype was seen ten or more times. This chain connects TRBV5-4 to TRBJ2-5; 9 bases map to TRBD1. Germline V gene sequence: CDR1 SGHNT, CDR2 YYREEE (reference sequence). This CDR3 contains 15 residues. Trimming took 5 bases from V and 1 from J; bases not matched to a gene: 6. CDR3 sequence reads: CASSVDRGFQETQYF. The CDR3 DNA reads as TGTGCCAGCAGTGTGGACAGGGGTTTCCAAGAGACCCAGTACTTC.

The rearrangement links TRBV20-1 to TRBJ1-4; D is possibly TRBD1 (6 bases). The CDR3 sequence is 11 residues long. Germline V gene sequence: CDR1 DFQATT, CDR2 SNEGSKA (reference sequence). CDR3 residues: CSVRTDEKLFF. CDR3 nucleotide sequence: TGCAGCGTGAGGACAGATGAAAAACTGTTTTTT.

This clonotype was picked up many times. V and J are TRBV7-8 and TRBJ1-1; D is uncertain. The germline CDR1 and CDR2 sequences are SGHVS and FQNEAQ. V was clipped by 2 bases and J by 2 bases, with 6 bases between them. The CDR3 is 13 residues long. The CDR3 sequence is CASSLLPNTEAFF. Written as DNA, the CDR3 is TGTGCCAGCAGCTTACTCCCCAACACTGAAGCTTTCTTT.

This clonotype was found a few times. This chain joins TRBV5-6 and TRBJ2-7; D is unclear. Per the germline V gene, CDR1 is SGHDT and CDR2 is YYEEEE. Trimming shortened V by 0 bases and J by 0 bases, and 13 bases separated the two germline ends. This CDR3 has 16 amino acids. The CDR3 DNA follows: TGTGCCAGCAGCTTGGCTGGGTCCGCGAGCTCCTACGAGCAGTACTTC. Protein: CASSLAGSASSYEQYF.

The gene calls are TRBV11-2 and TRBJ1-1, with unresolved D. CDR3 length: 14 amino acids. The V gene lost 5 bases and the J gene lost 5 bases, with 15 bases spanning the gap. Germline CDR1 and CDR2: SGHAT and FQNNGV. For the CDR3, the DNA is TGTGCCAGCAGCGTCTATAGCGGCGGGACTGAAGCTTTCTTT. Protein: CASSVYSGGTEAFF.

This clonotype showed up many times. This chain's CDR3 is CSARRDSSYEQYF. The CDR3 coding sequence is TGCAGTGCTAGACGGGATAGCTCCTACGAGCAGTACTTC. V gene TRBV20-1 combines with J gene TRBJ2-7, with D perhaps TRBD2 (5 bases). CDR3 length equals 13 residues. The germline V gene encodes CDR1 DFQATT and CDR2 SNEGSKA (reference sequence). Trimming removed 2 bases from V and 0 bases from J, with 8 bases in between.

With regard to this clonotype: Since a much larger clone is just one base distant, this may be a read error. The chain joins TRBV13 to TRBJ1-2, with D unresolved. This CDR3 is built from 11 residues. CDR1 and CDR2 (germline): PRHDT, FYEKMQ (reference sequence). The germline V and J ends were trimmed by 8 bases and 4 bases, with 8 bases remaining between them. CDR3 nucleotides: TGTGCCAGCGAACCCTGCTATGGCTACACCTTC. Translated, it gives CASEPCYGYTF.

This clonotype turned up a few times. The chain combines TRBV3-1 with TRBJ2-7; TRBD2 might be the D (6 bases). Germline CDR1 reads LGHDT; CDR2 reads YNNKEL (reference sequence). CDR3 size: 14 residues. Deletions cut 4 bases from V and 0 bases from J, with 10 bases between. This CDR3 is CASSPTGVSYEQYF. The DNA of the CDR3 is TGTGCCAGCAGCCCTACGGGGGTCTCCTACGAGCAGTACTTC.

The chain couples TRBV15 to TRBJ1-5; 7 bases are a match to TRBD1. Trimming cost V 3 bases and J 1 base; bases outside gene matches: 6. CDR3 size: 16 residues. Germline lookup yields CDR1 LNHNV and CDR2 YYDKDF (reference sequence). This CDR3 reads CATSSSDRVSNQPQHF. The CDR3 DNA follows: TGTGCCACCAGCAGCTCAGACAGGGTCAGCAATCAGCCCCAGCATTTT. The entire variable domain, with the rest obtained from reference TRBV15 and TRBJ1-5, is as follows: DAMVIQNPRYQVTQFGKPVTLSCSQTLNHNVMYWYQQKSSQAPKLLFHYYDKDFNNEADTPDNFQSRRPNTSFCFLDIRSPGLGDTAMYLCATSSSDRVSNQPQHFGDGTRLSIL.

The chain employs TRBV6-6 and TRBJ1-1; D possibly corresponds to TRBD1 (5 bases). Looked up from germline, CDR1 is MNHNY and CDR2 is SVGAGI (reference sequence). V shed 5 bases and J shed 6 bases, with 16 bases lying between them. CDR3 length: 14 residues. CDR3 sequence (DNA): TGTGCCAGCAGTGAAGGGACCATACTTTCTGAAGCTTTCTTT. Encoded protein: CASSEGTILSEAFF.

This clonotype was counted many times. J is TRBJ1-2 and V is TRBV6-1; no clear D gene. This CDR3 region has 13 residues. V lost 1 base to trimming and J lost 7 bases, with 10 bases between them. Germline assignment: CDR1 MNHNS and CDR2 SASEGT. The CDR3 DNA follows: TGTGCCAGCAGTGAAGTTCGGATGTTTGGCTACACCTTC. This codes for CASSEVRMFGYTF.

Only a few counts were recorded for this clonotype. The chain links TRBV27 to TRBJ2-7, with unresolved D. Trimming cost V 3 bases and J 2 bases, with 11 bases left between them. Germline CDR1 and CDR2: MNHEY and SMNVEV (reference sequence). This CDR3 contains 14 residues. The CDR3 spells CASSLKDGTYEQYF. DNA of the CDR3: TGTGCCAGCAGTTTGAAAGACGGAACCTACGAGCAGTACTTC.

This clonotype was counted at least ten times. CDR3 nucleotide sequence: TGCGCCAGCAGTTTCGGGGGCTCTTATGGCTACACCTTC. Translated, it gives CASSFGGSYGYTF. The gene calls are TRBV5-1 and TRBJ1-2; TRBD1 is a possible D gene (6 bases). V was cut by 5 bases and J by 5 bases, with 13 bases left in between. This CDR3 region has 13 residues. In germline, CDR1 is SGHRS, CDR2 YFSETQ.

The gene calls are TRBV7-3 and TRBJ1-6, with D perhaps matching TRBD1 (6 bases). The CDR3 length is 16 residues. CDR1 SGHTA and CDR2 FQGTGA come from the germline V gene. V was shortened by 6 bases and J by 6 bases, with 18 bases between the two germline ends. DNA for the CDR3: TGTGCCAGCAGTGCTAGAGTTACAGGGAGTAATTCACCCCTCCACTTT. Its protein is CASSARVTGSNSPLHF.

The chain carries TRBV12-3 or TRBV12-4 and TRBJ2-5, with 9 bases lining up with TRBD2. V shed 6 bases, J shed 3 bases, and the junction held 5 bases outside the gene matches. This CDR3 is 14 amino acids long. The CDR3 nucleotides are TGTGCCAGCAGCCTAGCGGGAAAAAAAGAGACCCAGTACTTC. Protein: CASSLAGKKETQYF.

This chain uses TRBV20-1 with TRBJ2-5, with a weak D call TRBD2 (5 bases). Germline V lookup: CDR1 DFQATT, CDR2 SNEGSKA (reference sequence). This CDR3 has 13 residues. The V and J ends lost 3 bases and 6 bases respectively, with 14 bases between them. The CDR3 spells CSARSGGQQTQYF. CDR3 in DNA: TGCAGTGCTAGGTCCGGCGGGCAACAGACCCAGTACTTC.

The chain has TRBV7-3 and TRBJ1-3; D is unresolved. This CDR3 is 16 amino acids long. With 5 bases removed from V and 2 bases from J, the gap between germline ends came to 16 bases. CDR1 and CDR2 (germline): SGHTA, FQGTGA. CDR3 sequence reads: CASSVAGVGTGNTIYF. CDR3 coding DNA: TGTGCCAGCAGCGTAGCTGGGGTGGGGACTGGAAACACCATATATTTT.

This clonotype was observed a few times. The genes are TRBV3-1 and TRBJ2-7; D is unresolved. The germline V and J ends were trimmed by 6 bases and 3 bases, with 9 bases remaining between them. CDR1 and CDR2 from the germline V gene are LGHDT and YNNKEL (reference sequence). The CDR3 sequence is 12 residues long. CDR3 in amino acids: CASSRTFYEQYF. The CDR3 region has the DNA TGTGCCAGCAGTCGGACCTTCTACGAGCAGTACTTC.

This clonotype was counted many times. CDR3 residues: CASSHHRAGANVLTF. The CDR3 region has the DNA TGCGCCAGCAGCCACCACAGGGCTGGGGCCAACGTCCTGACTTTC. The chain uses TRBV4-3 and TRBJ2-6, with D possibly TRBD1 on 6 matching bases. Trimming shortened V by 3 bases and J by 2 bases, and 8 bases separated the two germline ends. This CDR3 spans 15 amino acids. Germline V gene sequence: CDR1 LGHNA, CDR2 YSLEER.

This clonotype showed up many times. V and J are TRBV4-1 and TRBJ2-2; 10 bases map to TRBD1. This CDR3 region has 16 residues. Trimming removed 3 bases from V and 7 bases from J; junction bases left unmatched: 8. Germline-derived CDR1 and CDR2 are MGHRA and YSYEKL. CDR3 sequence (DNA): TGCGCCAGCAGCCATTCGGGACAGGGGTTGGGCGGGGAGCTGTTTTTT. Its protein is CASSHSGQGLGGELFF.

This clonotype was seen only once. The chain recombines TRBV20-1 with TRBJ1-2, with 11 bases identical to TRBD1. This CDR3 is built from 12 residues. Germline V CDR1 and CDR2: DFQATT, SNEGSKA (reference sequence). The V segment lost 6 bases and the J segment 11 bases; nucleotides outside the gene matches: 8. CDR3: CSAIRTGGEYTF. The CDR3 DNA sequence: TGCAGTGCCATCCGGACAGGGGGCGAGTACACCTTC.

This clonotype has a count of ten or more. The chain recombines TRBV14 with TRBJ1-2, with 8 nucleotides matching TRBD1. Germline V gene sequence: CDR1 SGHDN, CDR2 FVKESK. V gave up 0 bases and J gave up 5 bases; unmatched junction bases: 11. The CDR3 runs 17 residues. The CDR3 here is CASSQERGDRGGYGYTF. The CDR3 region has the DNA TGTGCCAGCAGCCAAGAGCGGGGTGACAGGGGTGGATATGGCTACACCTTC.